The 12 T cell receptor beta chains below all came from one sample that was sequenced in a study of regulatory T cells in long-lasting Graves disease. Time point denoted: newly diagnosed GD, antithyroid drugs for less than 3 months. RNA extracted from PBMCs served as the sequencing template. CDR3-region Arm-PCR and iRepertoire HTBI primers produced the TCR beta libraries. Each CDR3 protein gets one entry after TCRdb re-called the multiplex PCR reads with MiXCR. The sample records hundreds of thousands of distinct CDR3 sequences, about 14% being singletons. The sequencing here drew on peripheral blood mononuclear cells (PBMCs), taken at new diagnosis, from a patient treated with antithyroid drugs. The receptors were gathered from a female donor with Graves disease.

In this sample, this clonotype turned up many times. The CDR3 spells CAIGSTGTGTGELFF. CDR3 DNA: TGTGCCATCGGTTCGACAGGGACGGGCACCGGGGAGCTGTTTTTT. This chain joins TRBV10-3 and TRBJ2-2; TRBD1 agrees at 7 bases. The trim removed 8 bases at V and 4 bases at J, leaving 10 bases unmatched. The CDR3 length is 15 residues. CDR1 is ENHRY, CDR2 SYGVKD, per germline.

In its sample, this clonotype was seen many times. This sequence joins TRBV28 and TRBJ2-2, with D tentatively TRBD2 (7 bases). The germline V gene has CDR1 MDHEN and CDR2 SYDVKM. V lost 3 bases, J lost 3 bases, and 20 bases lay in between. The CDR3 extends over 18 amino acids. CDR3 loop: CASSLGGRSKLDTGELFF. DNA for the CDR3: TGTGCCAGCAGTTTGGGGGGGCGCAGTAAACTGGACACCGGGGAGCTGTTTTTT.

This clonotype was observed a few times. The chain's CDR3 is CASRIFWTGFHEQYF. The CDR3 nucleotides read TGTGCCAGCAGGATATTCTGGACAGGGTTCCACGAGCAGTACTTC. This sequence joins TRBV7-2 and TRBJ2-7; TRBD1 matches at 8 bases. The CDR3 has 15 residues. The V and J ends lost 6 bases and 5 bases, in that order; junction bases with no gene match: 12. Germline V gives CDR1 SGHTA, CDR2 FQGNSA.

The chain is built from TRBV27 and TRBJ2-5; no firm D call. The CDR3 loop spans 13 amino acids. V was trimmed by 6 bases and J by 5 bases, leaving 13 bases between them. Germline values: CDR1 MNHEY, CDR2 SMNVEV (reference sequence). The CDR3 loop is CASSGPALETQYF. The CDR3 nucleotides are TGTGCCAGCAGCGGCCCGGCCCTGGAGACCCAGTACTTC.

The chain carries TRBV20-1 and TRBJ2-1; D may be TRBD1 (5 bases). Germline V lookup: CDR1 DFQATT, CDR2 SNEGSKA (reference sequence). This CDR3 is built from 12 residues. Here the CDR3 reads CRATTVANEQFF. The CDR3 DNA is TGCAGGGCCACGACAGTAGCCAATGAGCAGTTCTTC.

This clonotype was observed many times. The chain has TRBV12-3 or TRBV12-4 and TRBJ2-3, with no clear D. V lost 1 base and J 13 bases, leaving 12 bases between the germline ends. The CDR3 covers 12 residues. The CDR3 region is CASSLGAQQEYF. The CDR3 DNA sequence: TGTGCCAGCAGTTTAGGGGCGCAACAAGAGTATTTT.

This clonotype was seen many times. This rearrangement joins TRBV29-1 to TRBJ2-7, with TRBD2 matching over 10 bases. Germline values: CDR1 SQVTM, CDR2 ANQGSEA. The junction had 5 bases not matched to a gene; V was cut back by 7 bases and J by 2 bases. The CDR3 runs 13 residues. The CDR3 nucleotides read TGCAGCGCCACTAGCGGGGCAACCTACGAGCAGTACTTC. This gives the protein CSATSGATYEQYF.

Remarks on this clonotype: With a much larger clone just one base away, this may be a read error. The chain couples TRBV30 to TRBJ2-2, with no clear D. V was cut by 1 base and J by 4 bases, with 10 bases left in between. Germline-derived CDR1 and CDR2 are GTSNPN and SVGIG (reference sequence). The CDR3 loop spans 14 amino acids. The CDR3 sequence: CAWSAHWGTGELFF. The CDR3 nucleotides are TGTGCCTGGAGTGCCCATTGGGGCACCGGGGAGCTGTTTTTT. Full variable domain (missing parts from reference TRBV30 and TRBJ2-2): SQTIHQWPATLVQPVGSPLSLECTVEGTSNPNLYWYRQAAGRGLQLLFYSVGIGQISSEVPQNLSASRPQDRQFILSSKKLLLSDSGFYLCAWSAHWGTGELFFGEGSRLTVL.

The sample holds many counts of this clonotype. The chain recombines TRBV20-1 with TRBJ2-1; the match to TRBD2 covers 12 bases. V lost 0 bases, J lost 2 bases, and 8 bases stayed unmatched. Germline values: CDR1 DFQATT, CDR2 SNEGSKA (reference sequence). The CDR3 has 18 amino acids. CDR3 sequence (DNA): TGCAGTGCTAGAGATCACCGACTAGCGGGGGACCCCTACAATGAGCAGTTCTTC. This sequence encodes CSARDHRLAGDPYNEQFF.

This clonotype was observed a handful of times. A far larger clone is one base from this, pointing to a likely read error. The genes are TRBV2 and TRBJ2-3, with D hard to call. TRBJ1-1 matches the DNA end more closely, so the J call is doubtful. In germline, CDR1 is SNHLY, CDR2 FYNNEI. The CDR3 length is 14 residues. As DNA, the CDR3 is TGTGCCAGCAGTGAGACCGTTACGAACACTGTAGCTTTCTTT. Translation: CASSETVTNTVAFF.

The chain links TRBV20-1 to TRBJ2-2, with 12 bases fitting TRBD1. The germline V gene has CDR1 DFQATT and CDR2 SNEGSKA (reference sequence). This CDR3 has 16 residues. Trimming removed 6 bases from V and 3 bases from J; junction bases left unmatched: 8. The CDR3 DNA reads TGCAGTGCAGTCCTCGGGACAGGGGGCTACACCGGGGAGCTGTTTTTT. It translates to CSAVLGTGGYTGELFF.

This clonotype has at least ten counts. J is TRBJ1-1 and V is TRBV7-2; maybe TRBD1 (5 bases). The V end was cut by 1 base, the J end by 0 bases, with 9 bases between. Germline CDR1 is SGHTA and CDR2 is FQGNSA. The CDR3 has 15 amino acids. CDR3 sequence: CASSLGGAVNTEAFF. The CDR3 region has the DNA TGTGCCAGCAGCTTAGGTGGGGCCGTGAACACTGAAGCTTTCTTT.